The 30 T cell receptor beta chains below all came from one sample that was sequenced in a study of beta chain features in type 1 diabetes (dated by TCRdb to 2017 to 2018). These receptors' targets are unknown. Study-wide findings and limitations: In all four CD4+ subsets, TCRB CDR3 length was moderately but significantly shorter in type 1 diabetes patients.

Library method: the immunoSEQ multiplex PCR assay. The entire amount of isolated RNA was reverse transcribed using the High Capacity cDNA Reverse Transcription Kit, so the sequenced TCRB transcripts were expressed ones. TCRdb mirrors the immuneACCESS table, restricted to in-frame sequences. Some clones are absent from its copies; in checked studies, under half trace to an unresolved V gene, and the reason for the others is unknown. The table for this sample lists almost 350,000 clones; approximately 9.9% of them were counted only once. The ten biggest clones cover less than 1.2% of the sample. Sequenced material: central memory CD4+ T cells from blood. These receptors all stem from a man younger than 45 with type 1 diabetes.

This sequence joins TRBV18 and TRBJ2-7, with 9 bases aligning to TRBD1. Germline V lookup: CDR1 KGHSH, CDR2 LQKENI. Trimming cost V 3 bases and J 0 bases; bases outside gene matches: 3. The CDR3 is 15 amino acids. The CDR3 DNA reads as TGTGCCAGCTCACCTGGGACAGGGAACTCCTACGAGCAGTACTTC. Protein sequence: CASSPGTGNSYEQYF.

This clone was observed a handful of times. CDR3 nucleotide sequence: TGCGCCAGCAGCCAAGGACTAGCGGGGGACACAGATACGCAGTATTTT. Protein: CASSQGLAGDTDTQYF. J is TRBJ2-3 and V is TRBV4-1, with 12 bases matching TRBD2. With 1 base clipped from V and 2 bases from J, the junction kept 1 base outside the gene matches. The CDR3 is 16 amino acids. Germline CDR1 and CDR2: MGHRA and YSYEKL.

There are many counts of this clone. This chain uses TRBV7-9 with TRBJ2-5; 9 positions agree with TRBD1. V lost 6 bases, J lost 5 bases, and 10 bases stayed unmatched. Per germline, CDR1 SEHNR and CDR2 FQNEAQ (reference sequence). The CDR3 is 15 amino acids. CDR3 region: CASRAGTGPRETQYF. CDR3 sequence (DNA): TGTGCCAGCAGAGCTGGGACAGGGCCTCGGGAGACCCAGTACTTC.

This clone was counted between two and nine times. This chain joins TRBV10-3 and TRBJ1-2; D remains ambiguous. Per the germline V gene, CDR1 is ENHRY and CDR2 is SYGVKD. V dropped 4 bases and J dropped 6 bases, with 6 bases sitting between them. There are 11 residues in the CDR3. This CDR3 reads CAISGADGYTF. Written as DNA, the CDR3 is TGTGCCATCAGTGGGGCAGATGGCTACACCTTC.

The V call is TRBV5-1, the J call TRBJ2-7; 7 bases fit TRBD2. CDR1 SGHRS and CDR2 YFSETQ come from the germline V gene. V was clipped by 0 bases and J by 7 bases; unmatched bases: 7. The CDR3 is made up of 14 amino acids. CDR3 sequence (DNA): TGCGCCAGCAGCTTGGGCGGGGGATCTCGGGAGCAGTACTTC. Amino acids: CASSLGGGSREQYF.

This clone showed up just a few times. The chain recombines TRBV5-5 with TRBJ1-6, with a weak D call TRBD1 (5 bases). CDR3 length: 16 residues. Deletions cut 6 bases from V and 6 bases from J, with 19 bases between. Germline V CDR1 and CDR2: SGHKS, YYEKEE (reference sequence). The CDR3 DNA reads as TGTGCCAGCACCCTATCCGGGGACTACGGTAATTCACCCCTCCACTTT. Protein: CASTLSGDYGNSPLHF.

This clone has more than one count but fewer than ten. The rearrangement joins TRBV19 to TRBJ1-4; D perhaps matches TRBD1 (6 bases). This CDR3 is built from 14 residues. Per germline, CDR1 LNHDA and CDR2 SQIVND (reference sequence). Trimming left V 6 bases short and J 1 base short, with 9 bases between. This CDR3 is CASSRTVTNEKLFF. The CDR3 DNA sequence: TGTGCCAGTAGCCGGACAGTAACTAATGAAAAACTGTTTTTT.

The CDR3 DNA follows: TGTGCCAGCAGTTTACAGGGTTTGGCATCCTACGAGCAGTACTTC. Protein: CASSLQGLASYEQYF. The J gene is TRBJ2-7, the V gene TRBV28; a possible D gene is TRBD1 (5 bases). CDR1 and CDR2 (germline): MDHEN, SYDVKM. The CDR3 has 15 amino acids. With 2 bases removed from V and 1 base from J, the gap between germline ends came to 12 bases.

V gene TRBV5-1 combines with J gene TRBJ1-5; unclear D gene. Trimming shortened V by 1 base and J by 1 base, and 3 bases separated the two germline ends. There are 13 residues in the CDR3. Per germline, CDR1 SGHRS and CDR2 YFSETQ. The CDR3 coding sequence is TGCGCCAGCAGCTTGACCAGCAATCAGCCCCAGCATTTT. It yields the protein CASSLTSNQPQHF.

Only a few counts were recorded for this clone. The chain is built from TRBV7-2 and TRBJ2-1; TRBD1 matches 7 bases. Germline values: CDR1 SGHTA, CDR2 FQGNSA. Germline trimming cut 2 bases from V and 2 bases from J; bases unmatched to any gene: 9. This CDR3 region has 17 residues. CDR3 sequence reads: CASSLNAWDRTYNEQFF. Written as DNA, the CDR3 is TGTGCCAGCAGCTTAAATGCTTGGGACAGAACCTACAATGAGCAGTTCTTC.

This clone has just a few counts. V usage is TRBV28 and J usage is TRBJ2-7, with D unresolved. The germline CDR1 and CDR2 sequences are MDHEN and SYDVKM. The CDR3 is 12 residues long. Trimming left V 2 bases short and J 3 bases short, with 5 bases between. The CDR3 loop reads CASSLIGYEQYF. CDR3 coding DNA: TGTGCCAGCAGTTTAATAGGCTACGAGCAGTACTTC.

This clone was detected only a few times. One end of the junction is discordant with germline, which a read error may explain. V and J are TRBV7-7 and TRBJ2-1, with D maybe TRBD2 (6 bases). Per germline, CDR1 SSHAT and CDR2 FNYEAQ (reference sequence). The CDR3 is made up of 14 amino acids. The CDR3: CASSSTMGGNEQFF. The CDR3 DNA reads TGTGCTAGCAGCTCCACCATGGGGGGTAATGAGCAGTTCTTC.

The rearrangement uses TRBV4-1 and TRBJ1-4, with 8 bases lining up with TRBD1. This CDR3 has 15 residues. The V gene end was trimmed by 2 bases and the J gene end by 4 bases; junction bases not matched to a gene: 3. Looked up from germline, CDR1 is MGHRA and CDR2 is YSYEKL. This CDR3 reads CASSQQGAFNEKLFF. The CDR3 DNA reads TGCGCCAGCAGCCAACAGGGGGCTTTTAATGAAAAACTGTTTTTT.

A few counts support this clone. The chain links TRBV29-1 to TRBJ2-6; D not resolved. CDR1 SQVTM and CDR2 ANQGSEA come from the germline V gene. The ends were cut back, 0 bases at V and 12 bases at J, with 9 bases in the middle. The CDR3 extends over 12 amino acids. The CDR3 protein is CSVEDDSSVLTF. CDR3 DNA: TGCAGCGTTGAAGATGACTCTTCCGTCCTGACTTTC.

This clone was found a few times. The genes are TRBV4-3 and TRBJ2-7, with TRBD1 identical over 7 bases. The CDR3 spans 16 residues. Germline V gives CDR1 LGHNA, CDR2 YSLEER. V lost 2 bases and J lost 1; bases outside the gene matches: 8. The CDR3 spells CASSQQAGGSSYEQYF. The CDR3 region has the DNA TGCGCCAGCAGCCAACAGGCAGGGGGTTCTTCCTACGAGCAGTACTTC.

The rearrangement links TRBV28 to TRBJ1-1; D uncertain. Per germline, CDR1 MDHEN and CDR2 SYDVKM. The CDR3 has 13 residues. The V and J ends lost 5 bases and 4 bases respectively, with 11 bases between them. DNA of the CDR3: TGTGCCAGCAGTCCCCACCGATCCACTGAAGCTTTCTTT. Its translation is CASSPHRSTEAFF.

This clone was detected many times. This chain links TRBV5-6 with TRBJ2-3; no clear D gene. Germline values: CDR1 SGHDT, CDR2 YYEEEE. The CDR3 covers 13 residues. Trimming took 4 bases from V and 0 from J, leaving 6 bases between them. CDR3 DNA sequence: TGTGCCAGCAGCCCGCCAAGCACAGATACGCAGTATTTT. Translated: CASSPPSTDTQYF.

The chain couples TRBV7-6 to TRBJ2-5; 10 bases map to TRBD2. From germline, CDR1 is SGHVS and CDR2 FNYEAQ. The CDR3 has 14 amino acids. V was pared by 8 bases and J by 3 bases, with 6 bases of the junction left unmatched. In DNA form, the CDR3 reads TGTGCCAGCCAGCGGGGGGGCTCTAAAGAGACCCAGTACTTC. Amino acid sequence: CASQRGGSKETQYF.

Notes on this clone: This same CDR3 is encoded by further DNA sequences in the sample. This chain uses TRBV7-9 with TRBJ1-2; TRBD1 matches 8 bases. There are 14 residues in the CDR3. With V trimmed by 4 bases and J by 4 bases, 5 bases remained unmatched. In germline, CDR1 is SEHNR, CDR2 FQNEAQ (reference sequence). CDR3 residues: CASSSQGDGYGYTF. In DNA form, the CDR3 reads TGTGCCAGCAGCTCACAGGGGGATGGCTATGGCTACACCTTC.

The V gene is TRBV11-2, the J gene TRBJ2-5; TRBD2 might be the D (6 bases). The CDR3 has 12 amino acids. CDR1 SGHAT and CDR2 FQNNGV come from the germline V gene. V was cut by 3 bases and J by 5 bases, with 7 bases left in between. Here the CDR3 reads CASSLSGETQYF. DNA of the CDR3: TGTGCCAGCAGCTTGAGCGGGGAGACCCAGTACTTC.

The chain has TRBV19 and TRBJ1-1, with D hard to call. Trimming removed 1 base from V and 2 bases from J, with 20 bases in between. Germline V lookup: CDR1 LNHDA, CDR2 SQIVND (reference sequence). The CDR3 runs 18 residues. The CDR3 region has the DNA TGTGCCAGTAGTATAGGGTCCGGGAGGACGGCAGGAAACACTGAAGCTTTCTTT. Encoded protein: CASSIGSGRTAGNTEAFF.

This clone was observed a handful of times. V is TRBV5-1 and J is TRBJ2-3, with TRBD1 as a possible D gene (6 bases). Germline assignment: CDR1 SGHRS and CDR2 YFSETQ. The CDR3 runs to 16 residues. Trimming removed 3 bases at V and 0 bases at J, with 14 bases between. CDR3 in amino acids: CASSSGQFSSTDTQYF. DNA for the CDR3: TGCGCCAGCAGCTCCGGACAGTTTTCTAGCACAGATACGCAGTATTTT.

This clone occurred many times. This chain links TRBV7-9 with TRBJ1-4; D might be TRBD1 (6 bases). CDR1 is SEHNR and CDR2 is FQNEAQ in the germline V gene (reference sequence). V was shortened by 0 bases and J by 6 bases, with 11 bases between the two germline ends. The CDR3 length is 15 residues. The CDR3: CASSLAGARDEKLFF. CDR3 bases: TGTGCCAGCAGCTTAGCGGGGGCGAGGGATGAAAAACTGTTTTTT.

A few counts support this clone. This chain uses TRBV11-3 with TRBJ2-7; D call uncertain. The CDR3 runs to 14 residues. V shed 4 bases and J shed 2 bases, with 12 bases lying between them. The germline gives CDR1 SGHNT, CDR2 YENEEA. In DNA, the CDR3 is TGTGCCAGCAGCTCCGTCGGCAGTACCTACGAGCAGTACTTC. This sequence encodes CASSSVGSTYEQYF.

This clone appeared a few times. The V and J genes are TRBV5-6 and TRBJ1-2, with TRBD1 identical over 9 bases. Trimming cost V 1 base and J 7 bases; bases outside gene matches: 5. Germline CDR1 and CDR2: SGHDT and YYEEEE. The CDR3 has 14 residues. The DNA for the CDR3 is TGTGCCAGCAGCTTGCGCACAGGGGGCCGTGGCTACACCTTC. It encodes CASSLRTGGRGYTF.

This clone was recorded only once. The chain recombines TRBV4-3 with TRBJ1-6, with TRBD1 identical over 7 bases. Trimming took 0 bases from V and 0 from J; bases not matched to a gene: 5. Germline CDR1 reads LGHNA; CDR2 reads YSLEER. The CDR3 is 18 residues long. The CDR3 region is CASSQEAQGSSYNSPLHF. CDR3 nucleotides: TGCGCCAGCAGCCAAGAAGCACAGGGGAGCTCCTATAATTCACCCCTCCACTTT.

This clone came up a few times. The gene calls are TRBV5-6 and TRBJ2-3; a possible D gene is TRBD2 (6 bases). The V and J ends lost 0 bases and 1 base respectively, with 12 bases between them. From germline, CDR1 is SGHDT and CDR2 YYEEEE. The CDR3 is made up of 16 amino acids. CDR3 amino acids: CASSLEVQRGTDTQYF. CDR3 sequence (DNA): TGTGCCAGCAGCTTGGAGGTCCAGCGGGGCACAGATACGCAGTATTTT.

This clone has only a few counts. Written as DNA, the CDR3 is TGTGCCAGCACTCAGGGGGGGCTGAACACTGAAGCTTTCTTT. It encodes CASTQGGLNTEAFF. The rearrangement links TRBV2 to TRBJ1-1; TRBD1 matches at 7 bases. Per germline, CDR1 SNHLY and CDR2 FYNNEI. The CDR3 covers 14 residues. V shed 7 bases and J 0 bases; nucleotides not matched to a gene: 5.

J is TRBJ1-2 and V is TRBV14; TRBD1 matches at 7 bases. The germline V gene encodes CDR1 SGHDN and CDR2 FVKESK. The CDR3 sequence is 13 residues long. Unmatched junction bases numbered 2, after V lost 4 bases and J lost 3 bases. The CDR3 coding sequence is TGTGCCAGCAGCCCGGGACAGTACTATGGCTACACCTTC. As protein: CASSPGQYYGYTF.

This clone was observed a few times. This chain links TRBV11-2 with TRBJ2-7; 8 positions match TRBD2. CDR3 length: 13 residues. From germline, CDR1 is SGHAT and CDR2 FQNNGV. V gave up 6 bases and J gave up 3 bases; unmatched junction bases: 4. CDR3 sequence reads: CASSTRGGYEQYF. The CDR3 region has the DNA TGTGCCAGCAGTACCCGGGGGGGCTACGAGCAGTACTTC.